This is a list of T cell receptor beta chains from one sample in a study of shared clonotypes between healthy human individuals. The repertoire was sequenced with immunoSEQ multiplex PCR; TCRdb's copy has only in-frame clones and lacks some. The sample has roughly 1,000,000 clones, about 84% seen once. Sequencing input: memory CD4+ T cells from PBMCs. These receptors were taken from a man between 18 and 29 years old in good health. Some clones in this sample may be carry-over from other donors' samples. Each CDR3 is given with its conserved first and last residue. The order of the fields is clone size, D gene, V gene, J gene, CDR3 DNA, CDR3 protein. A D gene is named only where the DNA matches it firmly. Size is stated for part of the rows, as once, few or many counts, or as a class when the clone is expanded.

>NA|TRBD2|TRBV2|TRBJ2-4
TGTGCCAGCACCCCGGGGGGGGTAGGGGCCAAAAACATTCAGTACTTC
CASTPGGVGAKNIQYF
>NA|NA|TRBV7-9|TRBJ2-3
TGTGCCAGCAGCTTAGGTAGCGCCACAGATACGCAGTATTTT
CASSLGSATDTQYF
>NA|NA|TRBV5-1|TRBJ2-6
TGCGCCAGCAGCCAAGCCACCCAAAGCTCTGGGGCCAACGTCCTGACTTTC
CASSQATQSSGANVLTF
>NA|TRBD2|TRBV4-2|TRBJ2-7
TGTGCCAGCAGCCTCGGACTAGATAAAGAGCAGTACTTC
CASSLGLDKEQYF
>NA|NA|TRBV4-3|TRBJ2-1
TGCGCCAGCAGCCAAGCTTCCTCAGCGCAATCCTACAATGAGCAGTTCTTC
CASSQASSAQSYNEQFF
>NA|NA|TRBV6-6|TRBJ1-2
TGTGCCAGCAGTTACTCCATATGGAACTATGGCTACACCTTC
CASSYSIWNYGYTF
>NA|NA|TRBV7-2|TRBJ2-7
TGTGCCAGCAGCCCCTCCCCCGCAGTAAGTTCCTACGAGCAGTACTTC
CASSPSPAVSSYEQYF
>once|NA|TRBV30|TRBJ2-7
TGTGCCTGGAGTGTACGGGTACTCGGGATCTCCTACGAGCAGTACTTC
CAWSVRVLGISYEQYF
>NA|NA|TRBV9|TRBJ2-1
TGTGCCAGCAGCCCCATGACCGGGATAACTCTCTCCAAGCAGTTCTTC
CASSPMTGITLSKQFF
>NA|NA|TRBV2|TRBJ2-1
TGTGCCAGCAGACCCGGTGGGCTCCGCGGCCCCTCCTACAATGAGCAGTTCTTC
CASRPGGLRGPSYNEQFF
>NA|TRBD1|TRBV5-1|TRBJ2-3
TGCGCCAGCAGCTTGGTAGGGGGCGACAACGCAGATACGCAGTATTTT
CASSLVGGDNADTQYF
>NA|NA|TRBV7-2|TRBJ1-4
TGTGCCAGCAGCCCAGGGCGCGTCGGAAAACTGTTTTTT
CASSPGRVGKLFF
>NA|NA|TRBV6-6|TRBJ2-5
TGTGCCAGCAGTTACTCGACCGCGGAAGAGACCCAGTACTTC
CASSYSTAEETQYF
>NA|TRBD1|TRBV7-3|TRBJ2-5
TGTGCCAGCAGCCCAGGGGGACCCCAAGAGACCCAGTACTTC
CASSPGGPQETQYF
>NA|NA|TRBV7-9|TRBJ2-5
TGTGCCAGCAGCCCATATGGGGGGCGGGAGACCCAGTACTTC
CASSPYGGRETQYF
>NA|TRBD2|TRBV15|TRBJ2-5
TGTGCCACCAGCGGCGGGAGGTGGGAGACCCAGTACTTC
CATSGGRWETQYF
>NA|NA|TRBV28|TRBJ1-5
TGTGCCAGCAGTTTAATGGTACTCTATAGCAATCAGCCCCAGCATTTT
CASSLMVLYSNQPQHF
>NA|NA|TRBV6-5|TRBJ1-5
TGTGCCAGCAGGTTAACAGTAAATCAGCCCCAGCATTTT
CASRLTVNQPQHF
>NA|TRBD1|TRBV11-2|TRBJ1-1
TGTGCCAGCAGCTTACAGGGGGCTTTGGTCACTGAAGCTTTCTTT
CASSLQGALVTEAFF
>NA|NA|TRBV6-1|TRBJ2-5
TGTGCCAGCAGTGAAGGGGTGGCGACCCAGTACTTC
CASSEGVATQYF
>NA|TRBD1|TRBV6-1|TRBJ2-1
TGTGCCAGCAGGACCGGGACAGGGTGGATTGATGAGCAGTTCTTC
CASRTGTGWIDEQFF
>NA|NA|TRBV6-5|TRBJ2-1
TGTGCCAGCAGTTACGGTGGACTATCAAACAATGAGCAGTTCTTC
CASSYGGLSNNEQFF
>NA|NA|TRBV18|TRBJ1-5
TGTGCCAGCTCACCTACAGGGTTTGATCAGCCCCAGCATTTT
CASSPTGFDQPQHF
>NA|NA|TRBV15|TRBJ2-7
TGTGCCACCAGCACACGGACACCCCGCGAGCAGTACTTC
CATSTRTPREQYF
>NA|NA|TRBV9|TRBJ2-3
TGTGCCAGCAGCGTAGAGGGGGATACGCAGTATTTT
CASSVEGDTQYF
>NA|NA|TRBV9|TRBJ1-3
TGTGCCAGCAGCGTGGGCCCCGGAGGGCTCTCTGGAAACACCATATATTTT
CASSVGPGGLSGNTIYF
>NA|NA|TRBV15|TRBJ1-2
TGTGCCACCAGCAGAGACCTCTACGAGTATGGCTACACCTTC
CATSRDLYEYGYTF
>NA|NA|TRBV4-1|TRBJ2-6
TGCGCCAGCAGCTATTCTGGGGCCAACGTCCTGACTTTC
CASSYSGANVLTF
>NA|NA|TRBV5-1|TRBJ2-5
TGCGCCAGCAGCTTCGGGACACCCCAGGGAGAGACCCAGTACTTC
CASSFGTPQGETQYF
>few|NA|TRBV7-2|TRBJ2-7
TGTGCCAGCAGCTTAGAGGGCAGTTCCTACGAGCAGTACTTC
CASSLEGSSYEQYF
>NA|NA|TRBV6-5|TRBJ2-3
TGTGCCAGCAGTCCTAGGACCGGACGAGATACGCAGTATTTT
CASSPRTGRDTQYF
>NA|TRBD1|TRBV7-3|TRBJ2-2
TGTGCCAGCAGCTTTCCCGGGACAGGGGGCACCGGGGAGCTGTTTTTT
CASSFPGTGGTGELFF
>NA|TRBD1|TRBV7-2|TRBJ1-2
TGTGCCAGCAGCTTCAGGGGGCCGGACTATGGCTACACCTTC
CASSFRGPDYGYTF
>NA|NA|TRBV7-2|TRBJ2-1
TGTGCCAGCAGCTTAAGGCGGGACCCCTACAATGAGCAGTTCTTC
CASSLRRDPYNEQFF
>NA|NA|TRBV20-1|TRBJ1-2
TGCAGTGCTCGCGGCCCGGGGGGCTACACCTTC
CSARGPGGYTF
>NA|NA|TRBV9|TRBJ2-3
TGTGCCAGCAGCACGACGGTGGGCACAGATACGCAGTATTTT
CASSTTVGTDTQYF
>NA|TRBD2|TRBV9|TRBJ2-5
TGTGCCAGCAGCGTAGGGGCTAGCGGGGGAATACAAGAGACCCAGTACTTC
CASSVGASGGIQETQYF
>NA|NA|TRBV18|TRBJ2-7
TGTGCCAGCTCACCAGCTATTGGACTCTACGAGCAGTACTTC
CASSPAIGLYEQYF
>NA|NA|TRBV5-8|TRBJ2-3
TGTGCCAGCAGCCGGGACTCCCCCACAGATACGCAGTATTTT
CASSRDSPTDTQYF
>NA|TRBD2|TRBV5-4|TRBJ2-3
TGTGCCAGCAGGAATGTAGCGGGAGGGCCTGGAGATACGCAGTATTTT
CASRNVAGGPGDTQYF
>NA|NA|TRBV11-2|TRBJ1-5
TGTGCCAGCAGCCGCAGGTCGGGTCAGCCCCAGCATTTT
CASSRRSGQPQHF
>NA|NA|TRBV18|TRBJ2-5
TGTGCCAGCTCACCACTCCTAGAAGAGACCCAGTACTTC
CASSPLLEETQYF
>NA|NA|TRBV15|TRBJ2-2
TGTGCCACCAGCAGTCGGGTAGCTAGCGCGAACACCGGGGAGCTGTTTTTT
CATSSRVASANTGELFF
>many|NA|TRBV6-5|TRBJ1-1
TGTGCCAGCGGACTACCGGGACAGAACACTGAAGCTTTCTTT
CASGLPGQNTEAFF
>NA|NA|TRBV9|TRBJ2-3
TGTGCCAGCAGCGTAGATGGAGGGATGGTAACCACAGATACGCAGTATTTT
CASSVDGGMVTTDTQYF